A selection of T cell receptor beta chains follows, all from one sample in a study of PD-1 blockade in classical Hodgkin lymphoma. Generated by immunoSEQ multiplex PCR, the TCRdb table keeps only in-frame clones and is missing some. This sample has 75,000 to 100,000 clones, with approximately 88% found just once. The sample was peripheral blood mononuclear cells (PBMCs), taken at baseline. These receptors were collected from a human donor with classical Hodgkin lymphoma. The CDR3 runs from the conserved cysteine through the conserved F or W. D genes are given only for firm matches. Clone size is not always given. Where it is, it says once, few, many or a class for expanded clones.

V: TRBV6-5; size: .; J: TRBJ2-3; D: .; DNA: TGTGCCAGCAGGCGGGACGCAACAGATACGCAGTATTTT; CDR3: CASRRDATDTQYF
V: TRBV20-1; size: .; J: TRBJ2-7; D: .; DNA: TGCAGTGCTAGATATCCCCCACGTCAGTACTTC; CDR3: CSARYPPRQYF
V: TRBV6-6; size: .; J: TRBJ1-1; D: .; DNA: TGTGCCAGCAGCGCCTCGTCAGGGACTGAAGCTTTCTTT; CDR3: CASSASSGTEAFF
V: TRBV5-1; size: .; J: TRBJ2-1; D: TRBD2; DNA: TGCGCCAGCAGCTTTGGAGCGGGAGATTTCGATGAGCAGTTCTTC; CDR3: CASSFGAGDFDEQFF
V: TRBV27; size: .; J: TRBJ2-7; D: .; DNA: TGTGCCAGCAGAAGCATCGGCCGGGCCTACGAGCAGTACTTC; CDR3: CASRSIGRAYEQYF
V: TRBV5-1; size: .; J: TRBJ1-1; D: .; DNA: TGCGCCAGCAGCGCAGCAACAGCGAACACTGAAGCTTTCTTT; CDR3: CASSAATANTEAFF
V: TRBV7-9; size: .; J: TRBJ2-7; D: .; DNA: TGTGCCAGCAGCTTATCTAGTGCCAAATACGAGCAGTACTTC; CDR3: CASSLSSAKYEQYF
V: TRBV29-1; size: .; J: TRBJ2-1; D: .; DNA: TGCAGCGTTGACCGGGACCCATGGGACAATGAGCAGTTCTTC; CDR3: CSVDRDPWDNEQFF
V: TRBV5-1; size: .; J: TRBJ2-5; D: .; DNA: TGCGCCAGCAGCTTGGGTAGTGGAGAGACCCAGTACTTC; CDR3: CASSLGSGETQYF
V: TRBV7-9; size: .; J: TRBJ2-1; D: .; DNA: TGTGCCAGCAGCTTGGGGCAGGGGTGGTATAATGAGCAGTTCTTC; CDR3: CASSLGQGWYNEQFF
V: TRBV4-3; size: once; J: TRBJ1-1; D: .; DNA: TGCGCCAGCAGCCATAACGGGGGGACTGAAGCTTTCTTT; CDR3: CASSHNGGTEAFF
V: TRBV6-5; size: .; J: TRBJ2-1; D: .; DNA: TGTGCCAGCAGTATAAGTAGCGCCTACAATGAGCAGTTCTTC; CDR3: CASSISSAYNEQFF
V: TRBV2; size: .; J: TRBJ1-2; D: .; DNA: TGTGCCAGCGGCACAGACAACTATGGCTACACCTTC; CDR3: CASGTDNYGYTF
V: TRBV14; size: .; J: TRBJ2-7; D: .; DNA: TGTGCCAGCAGCCTCCCGGGAGCCTACGAGCAGTACTTC; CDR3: CASSLPGAYEQYF
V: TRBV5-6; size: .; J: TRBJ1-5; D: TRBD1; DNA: TGTGCCAGCAGCACCCGGGACAGGCGGGGTCAGCCCCAGCATTTT; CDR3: CASSTRDRRGQPQHF
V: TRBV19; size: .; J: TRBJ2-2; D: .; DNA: TGTGCCAGTAGCATACAGGGCCCTAACACCGGGGAGCTGTTTTTT; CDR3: CASSIQGPNTGELFF
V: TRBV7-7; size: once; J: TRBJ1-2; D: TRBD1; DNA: TGTGCCAGCACCCCAGCGAGACAGGGTACTTTTAACTATGGCTACACCTTC; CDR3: CASTPARQGTFNYGYTF
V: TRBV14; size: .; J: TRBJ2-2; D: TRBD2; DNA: TGTGCCAGCAGCCCCCGACTAGCGGGAGTGGCCGGGGAGCTGTTTTTT; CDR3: CASSPRLAGVAGELFF
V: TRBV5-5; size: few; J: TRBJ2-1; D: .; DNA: TGTGCCAGCAGCTTGGTCGGGGCATTAGATGAGCAGTTCTTC; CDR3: CASSLVGALDEQFF
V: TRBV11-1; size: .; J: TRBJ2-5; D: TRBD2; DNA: TGTGCCAGCAGCTTAGGGGGGACTAGCGCACAAGAGACCCAGTACTTC; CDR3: CASSLGGTSAQETQYF
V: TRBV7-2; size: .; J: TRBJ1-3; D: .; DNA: TGTGCCAGCAGCTTAGGGGTGGGCCAAAGATACTCTGGAAACACCATATATTTT; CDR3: CASSLGVGQRYSGNTIYF
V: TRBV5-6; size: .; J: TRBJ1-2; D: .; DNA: TGTGCCAGCAGCTTGGTTGGGGCAATGGGGTATGGCTACACCTTC; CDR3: CASSLVGAMGYGYTF
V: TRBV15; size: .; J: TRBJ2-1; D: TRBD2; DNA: TGTGCCACGCAAGATCTCAAGGATCGAGTAGCGGGAGCCTATGAGCAGTTCTTC; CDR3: CATQDLKDRVAGAYEQFF
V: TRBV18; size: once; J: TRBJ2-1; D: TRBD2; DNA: TGTGCCAGCTCACCAATAGCTAGCGGGAGTCGTCTTGTAGATGAGCAGTTCTTC; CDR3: CASSPIASGSRLVDEQFF
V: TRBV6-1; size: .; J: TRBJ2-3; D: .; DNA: TGTGCCAGCAGTGAGAGCCTATATGAAGATACGCAGTATTTT; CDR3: CASSESLYEDTQYF
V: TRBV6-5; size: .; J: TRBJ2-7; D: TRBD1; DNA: TGTGCCAGCAGTTACGACAGGGGACGAGCCCCCCTCGAGCAGTACTTC; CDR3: CASSYDRGRAPLEQYF
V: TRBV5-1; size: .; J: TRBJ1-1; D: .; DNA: TGCGCCAGCTCCTACAGGGTCGGCACTGAAGCTTTCTTT; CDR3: CASSYRVGTEAFF
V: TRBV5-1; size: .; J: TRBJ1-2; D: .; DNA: TGCGCCAGCAGGGAGGGGAGTGACTATGGCTACACCTTC; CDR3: CASREGSDYGYTF
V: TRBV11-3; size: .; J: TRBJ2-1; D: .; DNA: TGTGCCAGCAGCTTAGTTCCGGGTTCCTACAATGAGCAGTTCTTC; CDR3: CASSLVPGSYNEQFF
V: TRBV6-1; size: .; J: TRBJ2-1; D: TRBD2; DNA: TGTGCCAGCACCACAAGCCGGGGGGACAATGAGCAGTTCTTC; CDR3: CASTTSRGDNEQFF
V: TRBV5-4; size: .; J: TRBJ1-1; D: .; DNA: TGTGCCAGCAGGGGTATCGGGGGAAGGAACACTGAAGCTTTCTTT; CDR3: CASRGIGGRNTEAFF
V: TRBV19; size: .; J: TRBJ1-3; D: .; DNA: TGTGCCAGTAGTACCGGGTTGGCGAGGGGAAACACCATATATTTT; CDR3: CASSTGLARGNTIYF
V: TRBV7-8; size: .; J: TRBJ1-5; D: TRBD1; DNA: TGTGCCAGCAGCTTACGACAGGGGAATCAGCCCCAGCATTTT; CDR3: CASSLRQGNQPQHF
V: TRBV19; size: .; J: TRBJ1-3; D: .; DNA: TGTGCCAGTAGTGAGAATCGCTCTGGAAACACCATATATTTT; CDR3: CASSENRSGNTIYF
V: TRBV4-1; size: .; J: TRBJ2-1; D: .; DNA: TGCGCCAGCAGCCAAGGACGGCCGGACAATGAGCAGTTCTTC; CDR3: CASSQGRPDNEQFF
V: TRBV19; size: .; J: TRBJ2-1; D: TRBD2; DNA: TGTGCCAGTAGTAAGCTAGCGGGAGGTGTAAGTAGGGCTCGGGACAATGAGCAGTTCTTC; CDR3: CASSKLAGGVSRARDNEQFF
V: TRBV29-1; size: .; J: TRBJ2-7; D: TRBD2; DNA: TGCAGCGTCACTAGCGGGAGAGAGTACGAGCAGTACTTC; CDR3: CSVTSGREYEQYF
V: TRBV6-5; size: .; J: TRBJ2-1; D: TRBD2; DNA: TGTGCCAGCAGCTCAACTAGCGGGAGAAGGAATGAGCAGTTCTTC; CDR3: CASSSTSGRRNEQFF
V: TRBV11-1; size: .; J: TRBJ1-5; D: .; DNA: TGTGCCAGCAGGGGGGACGCCAATCAGCCCCAGCATTTT; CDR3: CASRGDANQPQHF
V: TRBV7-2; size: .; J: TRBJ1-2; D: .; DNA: TGTGCCAGCAGCTTAAATACATATGGCTATGGCTACACCTTC; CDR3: CASSLNTYGYGYTF
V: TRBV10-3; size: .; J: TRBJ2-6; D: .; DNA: TGTGCCATCAGCCCATCTGGGGCCAACGTCCTGACTTTC; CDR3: CAISPSGANVLTF
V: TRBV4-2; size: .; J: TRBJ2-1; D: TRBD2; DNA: TGTGCCAGCAGCCAAGAGGGGGGGGGTAACAATGAGCAGTTCTTC; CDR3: CASSQEGGGNNEQFF
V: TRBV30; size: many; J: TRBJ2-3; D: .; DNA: TGTGCCTGGAGTAAGGACGGCTCCCGCACAGATACGCAGTATTTT; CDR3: CAWSKDGSRTDTQYF
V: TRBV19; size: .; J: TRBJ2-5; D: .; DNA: TGTGCCAGTAGTTCCCGCGGGACCCTCCAAGAGACCCAGTACTTC; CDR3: CASSSRGTLQETQYF
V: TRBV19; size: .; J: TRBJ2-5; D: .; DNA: TGTGCCAGTAGTATAGAGCGGGGCACCCCCCTGGAGACCCAGTACTTC; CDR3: CASSIERGTPLETQYF
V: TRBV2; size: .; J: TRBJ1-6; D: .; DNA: TGTGCCAGCAGTCTCACAGCAAATTCACCCCTCCACTTT; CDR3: CASSLTANSPLHF
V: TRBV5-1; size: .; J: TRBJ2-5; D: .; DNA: TGCGCCAGCAGCTTGGCAGATACGTGGGAGACCCAGTACTTC; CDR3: CASSLADTWETQYF